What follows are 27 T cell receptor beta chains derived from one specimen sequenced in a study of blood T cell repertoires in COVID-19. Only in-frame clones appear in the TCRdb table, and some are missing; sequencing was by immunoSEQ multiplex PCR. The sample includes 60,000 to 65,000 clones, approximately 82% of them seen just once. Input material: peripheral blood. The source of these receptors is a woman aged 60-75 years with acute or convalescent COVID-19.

Here the CDR3 reads CASSLGLNEKLFF. For the CDR3, the DNA is TGCGCCAGCAGCCTGGGACTTAATGAAAAACTGTTTTTT. V and J are TRBV5-1 and TRBJ1-4; tentatively, D is TRBD1 (5 bases). The germline V gene encodes CDR1 SGHRS and CDR2 YFSETQ. The germline V and J ends were trimmed by 4 bases and 4 bases, with 8 bases remaining between them. This CDR3 spans 13 amino acids.

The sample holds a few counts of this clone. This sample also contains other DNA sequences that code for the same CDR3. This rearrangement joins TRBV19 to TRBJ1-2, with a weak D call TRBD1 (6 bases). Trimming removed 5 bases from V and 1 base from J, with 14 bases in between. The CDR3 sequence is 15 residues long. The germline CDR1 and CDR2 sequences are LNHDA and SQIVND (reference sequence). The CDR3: CASSPGQPFNYGYTF. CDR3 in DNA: TGTGCCAGTAGTCCTGGACAGCCCTTTAACTATGGCTACACCTTC.

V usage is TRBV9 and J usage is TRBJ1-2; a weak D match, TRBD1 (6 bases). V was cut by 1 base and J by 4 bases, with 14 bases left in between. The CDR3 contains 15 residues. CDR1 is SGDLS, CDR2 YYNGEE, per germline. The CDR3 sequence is CASSVRAGAPYGYTF. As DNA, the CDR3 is TGTGCCAGCAGCGTACGGGCAGGGGCCCCCTATGGCTACACCTTC.

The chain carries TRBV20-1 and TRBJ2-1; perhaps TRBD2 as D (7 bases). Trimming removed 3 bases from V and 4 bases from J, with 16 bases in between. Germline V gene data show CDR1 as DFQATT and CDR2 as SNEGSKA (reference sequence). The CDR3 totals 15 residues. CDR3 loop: CSASRSGGLYNEQFF. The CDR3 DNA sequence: TGCAGTGCTAGTCGTTCGGGGGGCCTATACAATGAGCAGTTCTTC.

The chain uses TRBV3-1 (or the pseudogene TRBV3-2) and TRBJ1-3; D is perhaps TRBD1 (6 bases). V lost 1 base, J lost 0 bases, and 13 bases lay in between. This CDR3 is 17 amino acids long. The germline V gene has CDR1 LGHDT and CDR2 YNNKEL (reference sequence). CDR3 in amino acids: CASSQVQQGISGNTIYF. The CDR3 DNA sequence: TGTGCCAGCAGCCAAGTTCAACAGGGAATCTCTGGAAACACCATATATTTT.

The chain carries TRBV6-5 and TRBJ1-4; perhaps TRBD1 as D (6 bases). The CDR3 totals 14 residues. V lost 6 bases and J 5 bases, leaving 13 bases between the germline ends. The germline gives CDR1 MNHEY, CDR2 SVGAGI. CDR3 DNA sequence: TGTGCCAGCAGGTTTTTAGGACAGAATGAAAAACTGTTTTTT. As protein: CASRFLGQNEKLFF.

The chain's CDR3 is CASSWGGTDTQYF. CDR3 sequence (DNA): TGTGCCAGCAGTTGGGGCGGCACAGATACGCAGTATTTT. The gene calls are TRBV6-5 and TRBJ2-3; D may be TRBD1 (5 bases). V was shortened by 4 bases and J by 1 base, with 6 bases between the two germline ends. This CDR3 is 13 amino acids long. The germline V gene has CDR1 MNHEY and CDR2 SVGAGI.

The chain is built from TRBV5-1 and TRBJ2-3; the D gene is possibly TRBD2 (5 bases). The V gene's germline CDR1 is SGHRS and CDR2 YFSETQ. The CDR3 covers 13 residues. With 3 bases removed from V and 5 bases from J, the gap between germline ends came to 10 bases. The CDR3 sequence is CASSSVGRDTQYF. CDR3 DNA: TGCGCCAGCAGCTCGGTGGGGAGAGATACGCAGTATTTT.

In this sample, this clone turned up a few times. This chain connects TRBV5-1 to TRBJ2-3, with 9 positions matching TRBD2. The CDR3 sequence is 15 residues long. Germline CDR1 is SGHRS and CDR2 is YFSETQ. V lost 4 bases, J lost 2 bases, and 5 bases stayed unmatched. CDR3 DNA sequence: TGCGCCAGCAGCGAGGGACTAGCCAACACAGATACGCAGTATTTT. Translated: CASSEGLANTDTQYF.

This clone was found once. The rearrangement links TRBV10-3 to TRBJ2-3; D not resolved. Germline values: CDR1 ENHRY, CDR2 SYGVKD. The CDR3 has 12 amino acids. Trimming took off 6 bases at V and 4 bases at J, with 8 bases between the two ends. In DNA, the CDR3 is TGTGCCATCAGGGGTGGAGCAGATACGCAGTATTTT. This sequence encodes CAIRGGADTQYF.

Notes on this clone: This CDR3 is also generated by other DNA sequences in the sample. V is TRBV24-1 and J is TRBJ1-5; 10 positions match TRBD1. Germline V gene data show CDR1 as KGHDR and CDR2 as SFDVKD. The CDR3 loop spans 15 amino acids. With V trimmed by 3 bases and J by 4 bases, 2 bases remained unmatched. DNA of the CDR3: TGTGCCACCAGTGATGGACAGGGGGTAAATCAGCCCCAGCATTTT. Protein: CATSDGQGVNQPQHF.

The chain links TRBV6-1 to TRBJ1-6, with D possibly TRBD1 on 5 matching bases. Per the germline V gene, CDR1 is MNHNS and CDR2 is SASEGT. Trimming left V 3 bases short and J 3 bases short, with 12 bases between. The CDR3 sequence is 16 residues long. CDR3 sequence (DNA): TGTGCCAGCAGTGAGCCAGCCAGGGTCTATAATTCACCCCTCCACTTT. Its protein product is CASSEPARVYNSPLHF.

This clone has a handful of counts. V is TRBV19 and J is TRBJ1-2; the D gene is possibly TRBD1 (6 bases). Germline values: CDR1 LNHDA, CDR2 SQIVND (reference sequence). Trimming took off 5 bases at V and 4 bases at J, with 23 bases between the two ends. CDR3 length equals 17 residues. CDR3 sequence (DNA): TGTGCCAGTAGTCTTCCTCCACCGGGACAACTCCTCTATGGCTACACCTTC. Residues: CASSLPPPGQLLYGYTF.

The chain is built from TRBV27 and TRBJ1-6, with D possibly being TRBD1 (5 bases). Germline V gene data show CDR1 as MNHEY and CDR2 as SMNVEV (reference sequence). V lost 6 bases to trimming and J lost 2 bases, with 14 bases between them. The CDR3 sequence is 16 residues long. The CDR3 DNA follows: TGTGCCAGCAGGGCAGAAAGGGGCCCCTATAATTCACCCCTCCACTTT. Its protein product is CASRAERGPYNSPLHF.

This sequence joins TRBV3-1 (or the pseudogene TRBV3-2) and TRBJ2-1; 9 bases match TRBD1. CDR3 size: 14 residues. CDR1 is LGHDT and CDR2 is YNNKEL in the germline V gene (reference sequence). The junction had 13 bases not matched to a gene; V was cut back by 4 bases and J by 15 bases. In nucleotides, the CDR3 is TGTGCCAGCAGCCCCACGACTCAACAGGGGGCCGGGTTCTTC. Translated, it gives CASSPTTQQGAGFF.

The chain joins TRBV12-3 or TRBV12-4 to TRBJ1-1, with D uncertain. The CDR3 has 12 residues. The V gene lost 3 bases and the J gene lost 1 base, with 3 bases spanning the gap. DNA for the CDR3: TGTGCCAGCAGTTTCGGGAACACTGAAGCTTTCTTT. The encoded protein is CASSFGNTEAFF.

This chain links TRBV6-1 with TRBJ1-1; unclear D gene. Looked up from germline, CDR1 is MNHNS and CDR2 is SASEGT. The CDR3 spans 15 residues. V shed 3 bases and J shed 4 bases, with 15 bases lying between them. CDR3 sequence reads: CASSDGVGRFTEAFF. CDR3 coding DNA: TGTGCCAGCAGTGACGGCGTGGGGAGGTTCACTGAAGCTTTCTTT.

The CDR3 region is CASSELRGTGKEKLFF. CDR3 DNA sequence: TGTGCCAGCAGTGAACTTCGCGGGACAGGGAAGGAAAAACTGTTTTTT. The rearrangement links TRBV25-1 to TRBJ1-4; 9 bases line up with TRBD1. From germline, CDR1 is MGHDK and CDR2 SYGVNS. The CDR3 totals 16 residues. V trimming: 2 bases; J trimming: 8 bases; junction bases outside the gene matches: 9.

CDR3 coding DNA: TGTGCCAGCTCAAGACTAGCCACCGGGGAGCTGTTTTTT. Its translation: CASSRLATGELFF. This rearrangement joins TRBV18 to TRBJ2-2; 7 nucleotides line up with TRBD2. Losses at the gene ends were 5 bases for V and 4 bases for J; bases not matched to a gene: 1. This CDR3 comprises 13 residues. The germline V gene has CDR1 KGHSH and CDR2 LQKENI.

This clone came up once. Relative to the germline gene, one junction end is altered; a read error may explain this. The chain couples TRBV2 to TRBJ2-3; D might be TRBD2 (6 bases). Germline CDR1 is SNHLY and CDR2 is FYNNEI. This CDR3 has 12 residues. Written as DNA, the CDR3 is TGTGCCAGCAGGGAAGGGACTGATACGCAGTATTTT. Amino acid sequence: CASREGTDTQYF. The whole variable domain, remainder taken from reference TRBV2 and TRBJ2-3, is EPEVTQTPSHQVTQMGQEVILRCVPISNHLYFYWYRQILGQKVEFLVSFYNNEISEKSEIFDDQFSVERPDGSNFTLKIRSTKLEDSAMYFCASREGTDTQYFGPGTRLTVL.

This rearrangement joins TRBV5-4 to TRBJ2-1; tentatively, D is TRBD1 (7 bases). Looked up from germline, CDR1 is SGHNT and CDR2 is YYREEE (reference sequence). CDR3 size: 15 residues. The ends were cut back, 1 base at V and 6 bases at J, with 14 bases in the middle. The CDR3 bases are TGTGCCAGCAGCTTGCTTGCAGGGGGAGGCAATGAGCAGTTCTTC. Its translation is CASSLLAGGGNEQFF.

The CDR3 nucleotides are TGTGCCAGCAGCTTAGCTACCAGCACAGATACGCAGTATTTT. This encodes CASSLATSTDTQYF. The chain joins TRBV13 to TRBJ2-3; D not certain. V was shortened by 1 base and J by 0 bases, with 5 bases between the two germline ends. The germline CDR1 and CDR2 sequences are PRHDT and FYEKMQ (reference sequence). The CDR3 contains 14 residues.

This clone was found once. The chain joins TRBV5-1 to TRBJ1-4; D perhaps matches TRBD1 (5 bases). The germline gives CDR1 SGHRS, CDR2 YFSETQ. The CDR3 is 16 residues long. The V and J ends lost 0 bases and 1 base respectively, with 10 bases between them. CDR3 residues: CASSLGQPRTNEKLFF. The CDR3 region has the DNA TGCGCCAGCAGCTTGGGACAGCCTAGAACTAATGAAAAACTGTTTTTT. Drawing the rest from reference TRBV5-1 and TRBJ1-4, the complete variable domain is KAGVTQTPRYLIKTRGQQVTLSCSPISGHRSVSWYQQTPGQGLQFLFEYFSETQRNKGNFPGRFSGRQFSNSRSEMNVSTLELGDSALYLCASSLGQPRTNEKLFFGSGTQLSVL.

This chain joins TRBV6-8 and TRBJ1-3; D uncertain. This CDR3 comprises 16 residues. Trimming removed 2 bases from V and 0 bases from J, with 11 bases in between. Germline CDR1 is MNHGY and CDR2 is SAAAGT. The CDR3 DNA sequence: TGTGCCAGCAGTTACCTCGAGAATATCTCTGGAAACACCATATATTTT. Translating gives CASSYLENISGNTIYF.

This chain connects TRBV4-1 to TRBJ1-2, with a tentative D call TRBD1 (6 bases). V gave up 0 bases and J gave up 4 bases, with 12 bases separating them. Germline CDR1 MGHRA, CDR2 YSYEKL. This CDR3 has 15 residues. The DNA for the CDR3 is TGCGCCAGCAGCCAAGATAAGGGGGAGAGCTATGGCTACACCTTC. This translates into CASSQDKGESYGYTF.

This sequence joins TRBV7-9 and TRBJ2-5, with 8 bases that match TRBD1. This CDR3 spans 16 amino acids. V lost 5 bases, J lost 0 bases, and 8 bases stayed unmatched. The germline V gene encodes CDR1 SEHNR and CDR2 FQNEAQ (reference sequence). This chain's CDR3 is CASSPPDRENQETQYF. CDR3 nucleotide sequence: TGTGCCAGCAGCCCCCCGGACAGGGAGAACCAAGAGACCCAGTACTTC.

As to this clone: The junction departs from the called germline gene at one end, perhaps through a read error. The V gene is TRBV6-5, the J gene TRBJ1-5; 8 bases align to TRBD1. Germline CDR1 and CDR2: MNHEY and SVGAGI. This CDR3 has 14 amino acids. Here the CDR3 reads CVSQSDRGNQPQHF. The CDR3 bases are TGTGTCAGCCAGTCGGACAGGGGCAATCAGCCCCAGCATTTT.